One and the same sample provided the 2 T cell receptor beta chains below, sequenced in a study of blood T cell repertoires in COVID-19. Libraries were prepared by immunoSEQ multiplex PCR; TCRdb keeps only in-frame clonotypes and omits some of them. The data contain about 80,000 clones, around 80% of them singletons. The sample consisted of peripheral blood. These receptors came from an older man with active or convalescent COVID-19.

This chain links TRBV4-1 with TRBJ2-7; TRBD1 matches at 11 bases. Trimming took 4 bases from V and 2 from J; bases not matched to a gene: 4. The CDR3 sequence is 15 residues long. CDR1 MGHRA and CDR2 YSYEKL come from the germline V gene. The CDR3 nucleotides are TGCGCCAGCAGCCTATCGGACAGGGGGCCCTACGAGCAGTACTTC. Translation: CASSLSDRGPYEQYF.

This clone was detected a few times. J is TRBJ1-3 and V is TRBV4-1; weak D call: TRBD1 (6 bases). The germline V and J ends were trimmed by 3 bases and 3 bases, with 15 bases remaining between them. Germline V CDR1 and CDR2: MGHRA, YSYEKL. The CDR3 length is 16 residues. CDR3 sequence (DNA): TGCGCCAGCAGCCAGACGCAGGGGTCGAATGGAAACACCATATATTTT. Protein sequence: CASSQTQGSNGNTIYF.